What follows describes a single T cell receptor (beta chain). Its specificity is unknown. It was about 210 ng DNA, about 30,000 T cell genomes, that sorted-subset replicate PCRs used. TCRdb keeps only in-frame clones here, not all; method: immunoSEQ multiplex PCR. The sample lists over 700,000 clones, over 60% seen once, with over 1.5% in the top ten. The CDR3 loop spans 12 amino acids. Germline CDR1 MNHNS, CDR2 SASEGT. Trimming removed 8 bases at V and 5 bases at J, with 11 bases between. The sample comes from a study of shared clonotypes between healthy human individuals. Regarding the study as a whole: It was observed that approximately 5% of naive CD4 clonotypes were shared across a handful of donors. The low donor count limited represented genetic and exposure-history diversity.

From CD4+ cells came CD45RA+ naive and CD45RA-negative memory subsets. The sequencing input was memory CD4+ T cells sorted from blood. Subset given: CD45RA-negative fraction. The clonotype originates from a woman aged 25 to 39 in good health. The V call is TRBV6-1, the J call TRBJ2-3; D is unresolved. The CDR3 loop is CASESLGDTQYF. The CDR3 DNA is TGTGCCAGCGAGTCGCTGGGAGATACGCAGTATTTT.